One and the same sample provided the 27 T cell receptor beta chains below, sequenced in a study of blood T cells in healthy people across ages. Primed by a sample-barcoded 5' primer and a J-beta primer mix, a second PCR proceeded for about 7 to 11 cycles. MiXCR was run by TCRdb on the 5' RACE reads, yielding one entry per CDR3 protein. The repertoire holds roughly 1 million distinct CDR3 sequences, with approximately 26% as singletons. In addition, the sample was reused for a study of T cells of mothers and their children.

The specimen was blood. The receptor set was obtained from a girl aged 2 to 10 in good health.

The chain couples TRBV6-5 to TRBJ2-7, with a tentative D call TRBD2 (6 bases). Trimming left V 6 bases short and J 2 bases short, with 14 bases between. Germline loops: CDR1 MNHEY, CDR2 SVGAGI. The CDR3 loop spans 14 amino acids. The CDR3 reads CASRMGRGAYEQYF. The CDR3 nucleotides are TGTGCCAGCAGGATGGGGCGCGGGGCCTACGAGCAGTACTTC.

The chain joins TRBV19 to TRBJ1-2, with a possible D match to TRBD1 (6 bases). Germline CDR1 and CDR2: LNHDA and SQIVND (reference sequence). The V gene lost 5 bases and the J gene lost 14 bases, with 27 bases spanning the gap. The CDR3 contains 15 residues. The CDR3 here is CASSSWGADRASGTF. For the CDR3, the DNA is TGTGCCAGTAGTTCATGGGGGGCAGACAGAGCGTCGGGGACCTTC.

This clonotype has just a few counts. Compared with germline, one end of the junction differs, possibly owing to a read error. The chain links TRBV6-5 to TRBJ2-5; 12 bases align to TRBD2. The end of the DNA fits TRBJ2-1 better, so the J call may be wrong. The CDR3 has 15 amino acids. From germline, CDR1 is MNHEY and CDR2 SVGAGI. The CDR3 protein is CASSLGLAGHNGQFF. DNA of the CDR3: TGTGCCAGCAGTCTCGGACTAGCGGGGCACAATGGGCAGTTCTTC.

J is TRBJ2-7 and V is TRBV4-2; 8 bases map to TRBD2. Per the germline V gene, CDR1 is LGHNA and CDR2 is YNFKEQ. The trim removed 5 bases at V and 2 bases at J, leaving 14 bases unmatched. This CDR3 comprises 17 residues. Written as DNA, the CDR3 is TGTGCCAGCAGCTCGCAAGAGAGTACTAGCGGAACCTACGAGCAGTACTTC. Protein sequence: CASSSQESTSGTYEQYF.

This clonotype occurred a few times. The gene calls are TRBV2 and TRBJ2-2; TRBD2 might be the D (5 bases). In germline, CDR1 is SNHLY, CDR2 FYNNEI. V gave up 5 bases and J gave up 6 bases, with 10 bases separating them. The CDR3 has 13 amino acids. The DNA for the CDR3 is TGTGCCAGCAGTCCCCAGGAGGCCGGGGAGCTGTTTTTT. Encoded protein: CASSPQEAGELFF.

This clonotype was detected only a few times. The rearrangement links TRBV12-3 or TRBV12-4 to TRBJ2-7; D gene uncertain. The CDR3 is made up of 13 amino acids. The V gene lost 1 base and the J gene lost 3 bases, with 7 bases spanning the gap. In DNA, the CDR3 is TGTGCCAGCAGTTTAGTCAGAATCTACGAGCAGTACTTC. Protein product: CASSLVRIYEQYF.

This chain joins TRBV29-1 and TRBJ2-7, with TRBD1 matching 8 bases. Germline CDR1 is SQVTM and CDR2 is ANQGSEA. The CDR3 runs to 12 residues. With 4 bases clipped from V and 5 bases from J, the junction kept 4 bases outside the gene matches. The CDR3 sequence is CSVVETGDEQYF. CDR3 DNA: TGCAGCGTTGTAGAGACAGGGGACGAGCAGTACTTC.

This sequence joins TRBV7-2 and TRBJ2-3; 8 bases map to TRBD2. The CDR3 spans 16 residues. Germline V gene data show CDR1 as SGHTA and CDR2 as FQGNSA. The V segment lost 1 base and the J segment 4 bases; nucleotides outside the gene matches: 7. The CDR3 is CASSLVPGGPPDTQYF. Here the CDR3 DNA reads TGTGCCAGCAGCTTAGTGCCGGGGGGGCCTCCAGATACGCAGTATTTT.

The sample holds a few counts of this clonotype. The rearrangement joins TRBV5-4 to TRBJ1-2; unclear D gene. The CDR3 runs to 14 residues. Germline-derived CDR1 and CDR2 are SGHNT and YYREEE (reference sequence). V was shortened by 4 bases and J by 1 base, with 11 bases between the two germline ends. Here the CDR3 reads CASSAERVNYGYTF. The CDR3 bases are TGTGCCAGCAGCGCTGAGAGAGTTAACTATGGCTACACCTTC.

The rearrangement joins TRBV20-1 to TRBJ1-1, with 9 bases that match TRBD1. CDR1 and CDR2 (germline): DFQATT, SNEGSKA (reference sequence). V was clipped by 5 bases and J by 5 bases; unmatched bases: 6. This CDR3 spans 13 amino acids. CDR3 bases: TGCAGTGCTGGCGGACAGGGGAGAACTGAAGCTTTCTTT. Translated: CSAGGQGRTEAFF.

This clonotype has a count of ten or more. This chain uses TRBV7-2 with TRBJ2-2; TRBD1 matches 7 bases. Per the germline V gene, CDR1 is SGHTA and CDR2 is FQGNSA. V lost 1 base to trimming and J lost 5 bases; unmatched junction nucleotides: 4. The CDR3 sequence is 15 residues long. CDR3 amino acids: CASSLVGGGTGELFF. For the CDR3, the DNA is TGTGCCAGCAGCTTAGTAGGGGGCGGAACCGGGGAGCTGTTTTTT.

This clonotype showed up just a few times. The chain recombines TRBV29-1 with TRBJ2-5, with D possibly matching TRBD2 (6 bases). The better agreement between TRBJ2-7 and the DNA end casts doubt on the J call. This CDR3 comprises 15 residues. Germline values: CDR1 SQVTM, CDR2 ANQGSEA. The CDR3, as DNA: TGCAGCGTTGTCATACGACCGGGACTGACCTACGAGCAGTACTTC. Translation: CSVVIRPGLTYEQYF.

This sequence joins TRBV12-5 and TRBJ2-5; D is uncertain. Germline-derived CDR1 and CDR2 are LGHNT and FRNRAP. V lost 2 bases, J lost 1 base, and 5 bases lay in between. The CDR3 totals 13 residues. The CDR3 DNA reads TGTGCTAGTGGTTTGTTCTTCCAAGAGACCCAGTACTTC. The encoded protein is CASGLFFQETQYF.

This clonotype came up a few times. The V gene is TRBV6-5, the J gene TRBJ1-1, with 7 positions matching TRBD1. CDR1 and CDR2 (germline): MNHEY, SVGAGI. The CDR3 is made up of 16 amino acids. V shed 6 bases, J shed 0 bases, and the junction held 10 bases outside the gene matches. CDR3 residues: CASSSDRNYLNTEAFF. The DNA of the CDR3 is TGTGCCAGCAGCTCGGACAGGAACTATCTGAACACTGAAGCTTTCTTT.

The chain couples TRBV5-1 to TRBJ2-5, with TRBD1 identical over 8 bases. V lost 3 bases and J lost 4; bases outside the gene matches: 14. CDR1 SGHRS and CDR2 YFSETQ come from the germline V gene. This CDR3 comprises 17 residues. The CDR3 here is CASSYYSGQVVAETQYF. The CDR3, as DNA: TGCGCCAGCAGCTACTATTCGGGACAGGTGGTCGCAGAGACCCAGTACTTC.

This clonotype was counted a single time. A much larger clone lies a single base off, so this may be a read error. The rearrangement links TRBV5-1 to TRBJ2-5, with a possible D match to TRBD1 (6 bases). The CDR3 loop spans 13 amino acids. The germline V gene encodes CDR1 SGHRS and CDR2 YFSETQ. CDR3 nucleotides: TGCGCCAGCAGCCAAACAGGGTTCAACGAGCAGCACTTC. This translates into CASSQTGFNEQHF.

This sequence joins TRBV29-1 and TRBJ2-7; D tentatively fits TRBD1 or TRBD2 (5 bases each). This CDR3 spans 12 amino acids. Trimming shortened V by 4 bases and J by 3 bases, and 10 bases separated the two germline ends. Germline V gene sequence: CDR1 SQVTM, CDR2 ANQGSEA. Here the CDR3 DNA reads TGCAGCGTTGTCCGGGACGGCTACGAGCAGTACTTC. This sequence encodes CSVVRDGYEQYF.

This clonotype was picked up a small number of times. V is TRBV6-2 or TRBV6-3 and J is TRBJ2-1, with TRBD2 matching over 9 bases. This CDR3 is built from 15 residues. V was clipped by 2 bases and J by 8 bases; unmatched bases: 7. Germline V lookup: CDR1 MNHEY, CDR2 SVGEGT. CDR3 in amino acids: CASSYMAGGLDEQFF. DNA for the CDR3: TGTGCCAGCAGTTACATGGCGGGGGGGCTCGATGAGCAGTTCTTC.

This chain links TRBV24-1 with TRBJ2-7; D not certain. This CDR3 is built from 14 residues. The germline gives CDR1 KGHDR, CDR2 SFDVKD. V was trimmed by 2 bases and J by 1 base, leaving 8 bases between them. The CDR3 DNA reads TGTGCCACCAGTGATTCCAGACGGTCCTACGAGCAGTACTTC. Protein: CATSDSRRSYEQYF.

The CDR3 region is CASSPLIGGTAYEQYF. The DNA for the CDR3 is TGCGCCAGCAGCCCCCTGATTGGGGGAACAGCCTACGAGCAGTACTTC. This sequence joins TRBV4-1 and TRBJ2-5, with D possibly being TRBD1 or TRBD2 (5 bases each). The tail of the sequence fits TRBJ2-7 better, so the J call may be wrong. Germline values: CDR1 MGHRA, CDR2 YSYEKL. This CDR3 has 16 amino acids.

This sequence joins TRBV12-5 and TRBJ1-1; D is unclear. Germline V gene sequence: CDR1 LGHNT, CDR2 FRNRAP. Trimming cost V 3 bases and J 6 bases, with 2 bases left between them. The CDR3 runs 10 residues. Written as DNA, the CDR3 is TGTGCTAGTGGTTTTCCTGAAGCTTTCTTT. This encodes CASGFPEAFF. Full variable domain (outside the CDR3, taken from reference TRBV12-5 and TRBJ1-1): DARVTQTPRHKVTEMGQEVTMRCQPILGHNTVFWYRQTMMQGLELLAYFRNRAPLDDSGMPKDRFSAEMPDATLATLKIQPSEPRDSAVYFCASGFPEAFFGQGTRLTVV.

This clonotype was counted a few times. The V gene is TRBV6-1, the J gene TRBJ2-1; D call uncertain. This CDR3 is built from 14 residues. Germline CDR1 and CDR2: MNHNS and SASEGT. The V end lost 4 bases, the J end lost 7 bases, and 14 bases lay between the germline ends. The CDR3 loop is CASSGVIARNEQFF. The CDR3 nucleotides read TGTGCCAGCAGTGGGGTAATTGCGAGGAATGAGCAGTTCTTC.

Only a few counts were recorded for this clonotype. The CDR3 DNA is TGCGCCAGCAGCCCCCAGGCGGGGGTCACAGATACGCAGTATTTT. Translation gives CASSPQAGVTDTQYF. V gene TRBV5-1 combines with J gene TRBJ2-3; 7 positions agree with TRBD2. After removal of 4 bases from V and 2 bases from J, the junction contained 7 bases not matched to a gene. Germline V lookup: CDR1 SGHRS, CDR2 YFSETQ. The CDR3 is 15 amino acids.

The chain employs TRBV24-1 and TRBJ2-5, with TRBD1 matching 8 bases. The germline V gene encodes CDR1 KGHDR and CDR2 SFDVKD. Trimming removed 3 bases from V and 2 bases from J; junction bases left unmatched: 4. The length of the CDR3 is 15 residues. This chain's CDR3 is CATSDGGTGQETQYF. CDR3 nucleotides: TGTGCCACCAGTGATGGCGGGACAGGACAAGAGACCCAGTACTTC.

This clonotype was seen a handful of times. V gene TRBV7-3 combines with J gene TRBJ1-2; TRBD1 is a possible D gene (6 bases). The CDR3 has 16 residues. Germline V lookup: CDR1 SGHTA, CDR2 FQGTGA. Trimming cost V 0 bases and J 0 bases, with 11 bases left between them. The CDR3 region has the DNA TGTGCCAGCAGCTTAACGGAGGACAGATCTAACTATGGCTACACCTTC. Encoded protein: CASSLTEDRSNYGYTF. Combining the CDR3 with reference TRBV7-3 and TRBJ1-2 gives the whole variable domain GAGVSQTPSNKVTEKGKYVELRCDPISGHTALYWYRQSLGQGPEFLIYFQGTGAADDSGLPNDRFFAVRPEGSVSTLKIQRTERGDSAVYLCASSLTEDRSNYGYTFGSGTRLTVV.

This CDR3 is CATTGWGANVLTF. CDR3 in DNA: TGTGCCACAACAGGGTGGGGGGCCAACGTCCTGACTTTC. The chain links TRBV27 to TRBJ2-6; possibly TRBD1 for D (6 bases). Trimming cost V 10 bases and J 4 bases, with 11 bases left between them. CDR3 length: 13 amino acids. Germline V CDR1 and CDR2: MNHEY, SMNVEV (reference sequence).

The rearrangement links TRBV6-2 or TRBV6-3 to TRBJ2-1, with a weak D call TRBD1 (5 bases). The germline gives CDR1 MNHEY, CDR2 SVGEGT. The CDR3 has 15 amino acids. V lost 8 bases, J lost 4 bases, and 18 bases lay in between. This chain's CDR3 is CASGRAGKAYNEQFF. CDR3 nucleotide sequence: TGTGCCAGCGGCCGTGCAGGGAAGGCATACAATGAGCAGTTCTTC.